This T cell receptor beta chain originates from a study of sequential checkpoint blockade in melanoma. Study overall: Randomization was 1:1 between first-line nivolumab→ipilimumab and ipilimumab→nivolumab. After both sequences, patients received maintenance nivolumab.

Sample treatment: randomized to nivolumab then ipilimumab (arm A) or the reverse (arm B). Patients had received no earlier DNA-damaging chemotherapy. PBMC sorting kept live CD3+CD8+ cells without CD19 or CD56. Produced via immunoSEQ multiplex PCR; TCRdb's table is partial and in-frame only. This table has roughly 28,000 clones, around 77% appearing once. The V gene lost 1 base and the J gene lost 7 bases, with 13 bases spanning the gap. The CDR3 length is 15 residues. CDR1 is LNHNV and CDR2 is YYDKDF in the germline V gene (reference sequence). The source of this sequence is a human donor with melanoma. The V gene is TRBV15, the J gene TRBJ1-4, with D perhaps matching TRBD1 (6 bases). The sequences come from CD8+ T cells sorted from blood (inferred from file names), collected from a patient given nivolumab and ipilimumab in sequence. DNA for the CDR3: TGTGCCACCAGCAGAGCTAGACAGGCTACTGAAAAACTGTTTTTT. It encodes CATSRARQATEKLFF.